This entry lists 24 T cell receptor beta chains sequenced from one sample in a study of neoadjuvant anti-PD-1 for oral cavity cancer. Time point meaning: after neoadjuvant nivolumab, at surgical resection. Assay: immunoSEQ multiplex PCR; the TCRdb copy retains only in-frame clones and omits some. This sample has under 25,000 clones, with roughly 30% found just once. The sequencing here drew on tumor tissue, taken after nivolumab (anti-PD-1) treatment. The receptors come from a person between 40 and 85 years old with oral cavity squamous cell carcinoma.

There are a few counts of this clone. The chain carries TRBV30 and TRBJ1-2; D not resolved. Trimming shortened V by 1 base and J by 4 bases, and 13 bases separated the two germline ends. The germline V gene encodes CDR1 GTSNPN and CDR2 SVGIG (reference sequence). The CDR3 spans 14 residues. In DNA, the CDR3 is TGTGCCTGGAGTGGATTGGGGAGAGGCTATGGCTACACCTTC. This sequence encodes CAWSGLGRGYGYTF.

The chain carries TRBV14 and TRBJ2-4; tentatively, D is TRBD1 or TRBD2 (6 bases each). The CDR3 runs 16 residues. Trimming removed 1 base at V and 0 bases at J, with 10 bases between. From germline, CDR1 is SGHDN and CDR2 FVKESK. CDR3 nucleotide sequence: TGTGCCAGCAGCCAAGTCGGGGGCCCAGCCAAAAACATTCAGTACTTC. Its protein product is CASSQVGGPAKNIQYF.

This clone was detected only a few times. CDR3 residues: CASSPNLAGGHYNEQFF. CDR3 coding DNA: TGCGCCAGCAGCCCCAACCTAGCGGGGGGCCACTACAATGAGCAGTTCTTC. This rearrangement joins TRBV4-1 to TRBJ2-1; 11 nucleotides agree with TRBD2. J gave up 3 bases and V 4 bases, and 8 bases lay outside the gene matches. Germline V lookup: CDR1 MGHRA, CDR2 YSYEKL. This CDR3 region has 17 residues.

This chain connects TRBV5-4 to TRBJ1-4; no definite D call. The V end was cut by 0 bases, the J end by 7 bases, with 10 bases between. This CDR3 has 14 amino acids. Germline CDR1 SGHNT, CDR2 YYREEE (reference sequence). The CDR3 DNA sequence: TGTGCCAGCAGCTTGGCCAGCGGGAGTGAAAAACTGTTTTTT. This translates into CASSLASGSEKLFF.

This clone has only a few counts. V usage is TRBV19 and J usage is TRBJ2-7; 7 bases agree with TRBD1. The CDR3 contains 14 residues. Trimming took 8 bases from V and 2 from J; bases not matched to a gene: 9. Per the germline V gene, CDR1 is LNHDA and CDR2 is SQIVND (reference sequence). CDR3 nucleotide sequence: TGTGCCAGTTCACGACAGGGAATCCCCTACGAGCAGTACTTC. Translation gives CASSRQGIPYEQYF.

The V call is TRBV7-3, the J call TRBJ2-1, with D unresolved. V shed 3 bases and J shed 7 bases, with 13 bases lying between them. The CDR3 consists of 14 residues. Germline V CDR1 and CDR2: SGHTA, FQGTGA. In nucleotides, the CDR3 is TGTGCCAGCAGCTTGTTGGGTCCTGGTAATGAGCAGTTCTTC. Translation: CASSLLGPGNEQFF.

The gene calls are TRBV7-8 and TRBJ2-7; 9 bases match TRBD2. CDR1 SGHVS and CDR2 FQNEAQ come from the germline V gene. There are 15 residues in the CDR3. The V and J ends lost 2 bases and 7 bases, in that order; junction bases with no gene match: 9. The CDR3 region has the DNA TGTGCCAGCAGCTTAAGTAGTAGCGGGAGTAGGGAGCAGTACTTC. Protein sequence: CASSLSSSGSREQYF.

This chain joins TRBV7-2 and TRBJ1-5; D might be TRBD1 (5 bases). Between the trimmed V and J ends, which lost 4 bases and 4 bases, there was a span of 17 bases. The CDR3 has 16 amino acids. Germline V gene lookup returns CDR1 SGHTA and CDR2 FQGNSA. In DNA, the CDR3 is TGTGCCAGCAGCTCCGATCCTGGGACCCAAAATCAGCCCCAGCATTTT. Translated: CASSSDPGTQNQPQHF. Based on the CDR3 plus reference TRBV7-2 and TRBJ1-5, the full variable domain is GAGVSQSPSNKVTEKGKDVELRCDPISGHTALYWYRQSLGQGLEFLIYFQGNSAPDKSGLPSDRFSAERTGGSVSTLTIQRTQQEDSAVYLCASSSDPGTQNQPQHFGDGTRLSIL.

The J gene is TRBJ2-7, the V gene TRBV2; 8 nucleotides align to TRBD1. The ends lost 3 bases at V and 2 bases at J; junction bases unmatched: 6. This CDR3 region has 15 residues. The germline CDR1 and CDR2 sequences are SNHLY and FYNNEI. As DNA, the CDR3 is TGTGCCAGCAGTGATGTGTGGGACAGGACCTACGAGCAGTACTTC. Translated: CASSDVWDRTYEQYF.

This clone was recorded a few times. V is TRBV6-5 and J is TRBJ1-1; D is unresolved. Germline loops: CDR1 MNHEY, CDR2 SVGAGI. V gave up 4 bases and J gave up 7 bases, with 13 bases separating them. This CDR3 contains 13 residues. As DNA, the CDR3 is TGTGCCAGCAGTTCCCCCCGAGGAGTTGAAGCTTTCTTT. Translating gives CASSSPRGVEAFF.

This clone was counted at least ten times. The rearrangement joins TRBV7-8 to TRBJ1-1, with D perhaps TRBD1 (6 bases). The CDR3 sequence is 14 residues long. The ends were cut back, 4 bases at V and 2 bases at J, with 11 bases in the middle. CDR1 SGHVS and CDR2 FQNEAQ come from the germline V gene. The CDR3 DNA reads TGTGCCAGCAGCTGGGGGGGGGCCAACACTGAAGCTTTCTTT. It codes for CASSWGGANTEAFF. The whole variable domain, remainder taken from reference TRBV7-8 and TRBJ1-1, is GAGVSQSPRYKVAKRGQDVALRCDPISGHVSLFWYQQALGQGPEFLTYFQNEAQLDKSGLPSDRFFAERPEGSVSTLKIQRTQQEDSAVYLCASSWGGANTEAFFGQGTRLTVV.

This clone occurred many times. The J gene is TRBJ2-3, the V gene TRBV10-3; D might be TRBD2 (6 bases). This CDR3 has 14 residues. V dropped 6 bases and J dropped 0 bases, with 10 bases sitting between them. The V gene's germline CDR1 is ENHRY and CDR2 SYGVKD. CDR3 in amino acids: CAIRRDESTDTQYF. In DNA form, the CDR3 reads TGTGCCATCAGGCGGGACGAAAGCACAGATACGCAGTATTTT.

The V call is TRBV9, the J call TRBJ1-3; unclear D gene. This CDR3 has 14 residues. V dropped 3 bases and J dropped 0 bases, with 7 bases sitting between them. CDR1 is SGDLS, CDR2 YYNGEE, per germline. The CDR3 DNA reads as TGTGCCAGCAGCGGGTTCAGCTCTGGAAACACCATATATTTT. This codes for CASSGFSSGNTIYF.

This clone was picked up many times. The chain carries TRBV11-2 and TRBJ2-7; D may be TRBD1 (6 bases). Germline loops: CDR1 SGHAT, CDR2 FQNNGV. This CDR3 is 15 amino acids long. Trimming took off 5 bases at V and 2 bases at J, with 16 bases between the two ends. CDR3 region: CASSRSGTLTYEQYF. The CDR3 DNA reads TGTGCCAGCAGCCGCAGTGGGACATTAACCTACGAGCAGTACTTC.

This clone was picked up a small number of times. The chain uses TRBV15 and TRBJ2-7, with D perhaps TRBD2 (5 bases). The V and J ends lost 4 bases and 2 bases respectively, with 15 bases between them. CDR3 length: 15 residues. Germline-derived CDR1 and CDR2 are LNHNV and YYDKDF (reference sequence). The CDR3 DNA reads TGTGCCACCAGCACGGGTTCGACGGGAACCTACGAGCAGTACTTC. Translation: CATSTGSTGTYEQYF.

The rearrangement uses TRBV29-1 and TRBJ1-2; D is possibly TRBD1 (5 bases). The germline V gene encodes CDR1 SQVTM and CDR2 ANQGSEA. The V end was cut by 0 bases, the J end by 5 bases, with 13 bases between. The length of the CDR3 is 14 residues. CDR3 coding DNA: TGCAGCGTTGAAGATGCGGGGGAATGGTATGGCTACACCTTC. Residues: CSVEDAGEWYGYTF.

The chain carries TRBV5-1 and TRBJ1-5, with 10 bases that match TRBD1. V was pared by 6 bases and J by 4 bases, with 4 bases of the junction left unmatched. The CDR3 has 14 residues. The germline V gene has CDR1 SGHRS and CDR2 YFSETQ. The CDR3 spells CASKAGQGNQPQHF. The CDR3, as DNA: TGCGCCAGCAAAGCGGGACAGGGGAATCAGCCCCAGCATTTT.

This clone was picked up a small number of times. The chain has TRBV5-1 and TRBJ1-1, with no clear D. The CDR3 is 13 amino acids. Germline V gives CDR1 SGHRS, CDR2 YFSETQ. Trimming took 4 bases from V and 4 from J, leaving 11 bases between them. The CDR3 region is CASSLRAGTEAFF. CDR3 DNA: TGCGCCAGCAGCCTGCGCGCAGGCACTGAAGCTTTCTTT.

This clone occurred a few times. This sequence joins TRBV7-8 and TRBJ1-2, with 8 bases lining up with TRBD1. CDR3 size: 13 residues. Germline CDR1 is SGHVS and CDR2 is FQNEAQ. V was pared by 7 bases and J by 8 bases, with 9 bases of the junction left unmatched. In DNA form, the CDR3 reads TGTGCCAGCACCACGAACAGGGGGGAAGGCTACACCTTC. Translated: CASTTNRGEGYTF.

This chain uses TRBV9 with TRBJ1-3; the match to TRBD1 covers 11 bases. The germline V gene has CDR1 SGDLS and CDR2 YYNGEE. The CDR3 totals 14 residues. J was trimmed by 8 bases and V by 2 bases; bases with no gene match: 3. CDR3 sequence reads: CASSVGTGGDTIYF. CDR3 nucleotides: TGTGCCAGCAGCGTTGGGACAGGGGGGGACACCATATATTTT.

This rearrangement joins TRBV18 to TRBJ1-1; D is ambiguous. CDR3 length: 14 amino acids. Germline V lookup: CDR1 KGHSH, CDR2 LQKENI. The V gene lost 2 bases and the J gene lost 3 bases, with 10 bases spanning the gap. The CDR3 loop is CASSPVGSHTEAFF. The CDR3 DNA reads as TGTGCCAGCTCACCAGTTGGGAGCCACACTGAAGCTTTCTTT.

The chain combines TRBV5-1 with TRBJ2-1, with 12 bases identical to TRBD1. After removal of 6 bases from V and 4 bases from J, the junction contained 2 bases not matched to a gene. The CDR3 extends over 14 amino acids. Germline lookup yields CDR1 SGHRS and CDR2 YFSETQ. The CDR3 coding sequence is TGCGCCAGCACGGGACAGGGGGCGTACAATGAGCAGTTCTTC. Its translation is CASTGQGAYNEQFF.

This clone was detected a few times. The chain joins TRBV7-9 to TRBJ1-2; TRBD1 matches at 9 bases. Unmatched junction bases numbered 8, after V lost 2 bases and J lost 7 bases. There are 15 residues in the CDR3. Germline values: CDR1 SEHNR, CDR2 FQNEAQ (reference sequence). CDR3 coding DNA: TGTGCCAGCAGCTTAAGTGGGACAGGGAAGCGTGGCTACACCTTC. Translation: CASSLSGTGKRGYTF.

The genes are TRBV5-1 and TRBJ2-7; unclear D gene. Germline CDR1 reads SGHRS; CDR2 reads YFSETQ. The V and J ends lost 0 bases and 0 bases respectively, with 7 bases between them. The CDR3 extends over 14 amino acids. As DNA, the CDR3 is TGCGCCAGCAGCTTGGCCGTATCCTCCTACGAGCAGTACTTC. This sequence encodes CASSLAVSSYEQYF.